This T cell receptor beta chain was documented in a study of regulatory T cells in long-lasting Graves disease. The sample's time point: persistent/refractory GD, antithyroid drugs over 5 years with positive TRAb. Researchers made the TCR library from RNA that was extracted from PBMCs. Graves' disease was diagnosed by American Thyroid Association guidelines. Assembly of TCR beta libraries relied on iRepertoire HTBI primers together with Arm-PCR of CDR3 regions. From the multiplex PCR reads, TCRdb called clonotypes with MiXCR, one entry per CDR3 protein. The sample contains over 650,000 distinct CDR3 sequences, around 30% of which appear only once. This clonotype has a handful of counts. Its cognate antigen is unknown. Study conclusions and caveats: Samples came from peripheral blood alone, without thyroid tissue. Limited samples may have lowered accuracy.

This TCR was sampled from a female donor with Graves disease. Sample: peripheral blood mononuclear cells (PBMCs), taken when the disease was refractory, from a patient treated with antithyroid drugs.

CDR3 sequence (DNA): TGCAGTGCCACACGGCGATGGAGCAATCAGCCCCAGCATTTT. It encodes CSATRRWSNQPQHF. The chain carries TRBV20-1 and TRBJ1-5; D not certain. In germline, CDR1 is DFQATT, CDR2 SNEGSKA (reference sequence). This CDR3 is 14 amino acids long. Deletions cut 6 bases from V and 1 base from J, with 13 bases between.